The source of this T cell receptor beta chain is a study of shared clonotypes between healthy human individuals. Findings and limits, study-wide: All-four-donor shared clonotypes had higher generation probabilities than non-shared clonotypes did. Shared across several donors were around 5% of the naive CD4 clonotypes.

For this clone: Antigen: not known. Distinct nucleotide sequences in the sample also encode this CDR3.

V dropped 1 base and J dropped 2 bases, with 8 bases sitting between them. The germline V gene encodes CDR1 GTSNPN and CDR2 SVGIG (reference sequence). CDR3 length: 13 amino acids. The method was immunoSEQ multiplex PCR; TCRdb's version includes in-frame clones alone and lacks a portion of them. Among some 2.3 million clones listed, 85% to 95% were seen once. All of the donors resided in Nashville, Tennessee, and each was a Caucasian adult. Memory CD4+ cells were the fraction left after CD45RA+ naive selection. Sample: naive CD4+ T cells from PBMCs. The subset denotes: CD45RA+ positively selected. V gene TRBV30 combines with J gene TRBJ1-2, with D unresolved. This TCR came from a young man in good health. Some clones in this sample may be carry-over from other donors' samples. CDR3 DNA: TGTGCCTGGAGTGCGGGGTCAAACTATGGCTACACCTTC. This codes for CAWSAGSNYGYTF.